This section outlines one T cell receptor beta chain sequence together with its context. V gave up 3 bases and J gave up 6 bases, with 11 bases separating them. Germline V gene lookup returns CDR1 KGHSH and CDR2 LQKENI. This CDR3 has 13 residues. This entry is derived from a study of T-cell reconstitution after alpha-beta-depleted transplantation in children. Unique molecular identifiers featured in how the TCRbeta library was prepared. TCRdb fed the PCR reads into MiXCR, producing one record per CDR3 protein. The sample lists about 480,000 distinct CDR3 sequences; approximately 12% were seen once. The sequences come from PBMCs from the stem cell graft donor, collected from the stem cell graft. The source of this sequence is a human donor who donated a stem cell graft to a child with combined immunodeficiency. The rearrangement links TRBV18 to TRBJ1-1; the D gene is possibly TRBD1 (5 bases). The CDR3 nucleotides read TGTGCCAGCTCACCGGAGACAGTTGCTGAAGCTTTCTTT. This encodes CASSPETVAEAFF.